This T cell receptor (beta chain) is drawn from a study of T cells in Graves' hyperthyroidism and ophthalmopathy. Looking at the study overall: Peripheral blood was obtained at initial diagnosis, preceding any treatment. Notes on the study in general: A median 6.5 months before onset, the model predicted ophthalmopathy.

Amplification of TCR beta CDR3 regions was performed using RNA transcripts as template. An initial round of RT-PCR targeting the TCR CDR3 relied on the HTBI primer set. TCRdb redid the calling of the multiplex PCR reads with MiXCR, one entry per CDR3 protein. There are 470,000 or so distinct CDR3 sequences in the sample; roughly 20% occur only once, and approximately 26% lies in the top ten. Ten or more counts support this clonotype. The antigen is undetermined. The V gene lost 0 bases and the J gene lost 5 bases, with 8 bases spanning the gap. The CDR3 consists of 13 residues. The V gene's germline CDR1 is SGDLS and CDR2 YYNGEE. If no ophthalmopathy progression occurred within 18 months, Graves' hyperthyroidism was stable. Newly diagnosed hyperthyroidism patients aged 18 to 65 years had disease lasting under 2 months.

The clonotype originates from a man younger than 35 with Graves' hyperthyroidism. The sequenced sample consisted of blood. The chain couples TRBV9 to TRBJ1-1; D possibly corresponds to TRBD1 (5 bases). CDR3 protein: CASSVGSGTEAFF. In nucleotides, the CDR3 is TGTGCCAGCAGCGTAGGGTCAGGGACTGAAGCTTTCTTT.